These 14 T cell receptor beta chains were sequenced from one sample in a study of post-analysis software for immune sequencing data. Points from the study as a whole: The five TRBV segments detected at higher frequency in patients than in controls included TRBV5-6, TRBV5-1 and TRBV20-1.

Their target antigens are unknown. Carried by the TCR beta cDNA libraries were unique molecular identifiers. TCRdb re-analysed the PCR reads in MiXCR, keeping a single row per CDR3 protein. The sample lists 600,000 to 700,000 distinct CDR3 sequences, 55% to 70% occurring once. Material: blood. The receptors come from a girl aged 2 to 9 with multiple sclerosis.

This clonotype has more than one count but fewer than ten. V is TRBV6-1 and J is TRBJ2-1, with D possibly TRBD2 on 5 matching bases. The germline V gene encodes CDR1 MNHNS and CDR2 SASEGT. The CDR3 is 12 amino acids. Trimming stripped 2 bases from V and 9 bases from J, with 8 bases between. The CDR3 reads CASSESLAEQFF. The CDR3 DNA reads TGTGCCAGCAGTGAATCGCTAGCTGAGCAGTTCTTC.

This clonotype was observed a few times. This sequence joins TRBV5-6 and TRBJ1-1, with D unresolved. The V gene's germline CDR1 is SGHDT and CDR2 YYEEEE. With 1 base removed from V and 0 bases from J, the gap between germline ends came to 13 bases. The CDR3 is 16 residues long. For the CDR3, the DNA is TGTGCCAGCAGCTTGCATCCGACGGCGTTGAACACTGAAGCTTTCTTT. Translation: CASSLHPTALNTEAFF.

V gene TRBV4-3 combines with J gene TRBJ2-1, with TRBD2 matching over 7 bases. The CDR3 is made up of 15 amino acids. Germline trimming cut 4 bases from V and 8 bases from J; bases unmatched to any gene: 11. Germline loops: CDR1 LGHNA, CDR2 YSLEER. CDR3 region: CASSPLGGEDDEQFF. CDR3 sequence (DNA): TGCGCCAGCAGCCCATTGGGGGGGGAAGACGATGAGCAGTTCTTC.

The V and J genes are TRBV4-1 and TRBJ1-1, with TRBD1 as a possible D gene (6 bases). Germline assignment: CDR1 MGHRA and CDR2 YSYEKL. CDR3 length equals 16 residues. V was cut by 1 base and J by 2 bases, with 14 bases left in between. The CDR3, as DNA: TGCGCCAGCAGCCAAGGCCCACAGGGATACAACACTGAAGCTTTCTTT. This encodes CASSQGPQGYNTEAFF.

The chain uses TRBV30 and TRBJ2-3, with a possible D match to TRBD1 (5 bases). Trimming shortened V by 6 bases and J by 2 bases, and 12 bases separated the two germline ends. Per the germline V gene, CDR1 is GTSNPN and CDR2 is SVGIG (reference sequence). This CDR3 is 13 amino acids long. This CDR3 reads CACLGENTDTQYF. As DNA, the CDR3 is TGTGCCTGCCTAGGGGAAAACACAGATACGCAGTATTTT.

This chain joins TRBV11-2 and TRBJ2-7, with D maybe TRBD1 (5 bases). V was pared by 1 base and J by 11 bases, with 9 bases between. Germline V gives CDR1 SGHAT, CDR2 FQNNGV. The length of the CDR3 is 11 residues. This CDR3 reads CASSLGLGEYF. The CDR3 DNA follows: TGTGCCAGCAGCTTAGGTTTAGGGGAGTACTTC.

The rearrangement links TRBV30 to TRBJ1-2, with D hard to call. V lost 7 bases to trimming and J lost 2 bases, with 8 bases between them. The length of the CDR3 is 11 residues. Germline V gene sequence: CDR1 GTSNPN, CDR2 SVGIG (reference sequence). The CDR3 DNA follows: TGTGCCTCCCAACAAAACTATGGCTACACCTTC. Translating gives CASQQNYGYTF.

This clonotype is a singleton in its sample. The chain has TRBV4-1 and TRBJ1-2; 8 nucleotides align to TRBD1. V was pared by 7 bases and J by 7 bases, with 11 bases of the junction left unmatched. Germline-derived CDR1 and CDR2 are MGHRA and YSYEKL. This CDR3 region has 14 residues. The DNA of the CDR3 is TGCGCCAGCACAGGACAGGGAATAAGATCTGGCTACACCTTC. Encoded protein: CASTGQGIRSGYTF.

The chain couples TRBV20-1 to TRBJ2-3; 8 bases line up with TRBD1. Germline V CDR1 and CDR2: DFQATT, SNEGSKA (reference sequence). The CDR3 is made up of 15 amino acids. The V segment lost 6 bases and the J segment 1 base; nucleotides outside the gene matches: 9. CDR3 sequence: CSAQVWGQGTDTQYF. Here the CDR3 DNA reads TGCAGTGCCCAAGTTTGGGGACAGGGCACAGATACGCAGTATTTT.

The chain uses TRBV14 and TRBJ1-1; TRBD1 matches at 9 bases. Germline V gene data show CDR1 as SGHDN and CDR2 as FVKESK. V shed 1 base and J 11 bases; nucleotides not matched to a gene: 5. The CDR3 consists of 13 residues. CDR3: CASSQARTGVAFF. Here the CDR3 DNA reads TGTGCCAGCAGCCAAGCAAGGACAGGGGTCGCTTTCTTT.

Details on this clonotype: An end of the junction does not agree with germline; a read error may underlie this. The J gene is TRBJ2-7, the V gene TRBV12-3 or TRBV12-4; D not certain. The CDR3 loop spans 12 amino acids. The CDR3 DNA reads TGTGCCGGCAGTTTTGCCGGCTACGAGCAGTACTTC. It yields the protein CAGSFAGYEQYF.

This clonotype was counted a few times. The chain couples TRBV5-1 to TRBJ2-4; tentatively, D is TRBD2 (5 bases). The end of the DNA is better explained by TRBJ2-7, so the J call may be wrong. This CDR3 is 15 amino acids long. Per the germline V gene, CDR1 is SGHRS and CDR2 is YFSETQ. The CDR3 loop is CASSLGDYPPYEQYF. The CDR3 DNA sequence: TGCGCCAGCAGCTTGGGAGACTACCCTCCCTACGAGCAGTACTTC.

CDR3 nucleotide sequence: TGCAGTGCTAGAGATTGGACAGCCGATACGCAGTATTTT. Its protein is CSARDWTADTQYF. The J gene is TRBJ2-3, the V gene TRBV20-1, with TRBD1 as a possible D gene (6 bases). V was pared by 0 bases and J by 6 bases, with 10 bases between. The CDR3 extends over 13 amino acids. Germline CDR1 DFQATT, CDR2 SNEGSKA (reference sequence).

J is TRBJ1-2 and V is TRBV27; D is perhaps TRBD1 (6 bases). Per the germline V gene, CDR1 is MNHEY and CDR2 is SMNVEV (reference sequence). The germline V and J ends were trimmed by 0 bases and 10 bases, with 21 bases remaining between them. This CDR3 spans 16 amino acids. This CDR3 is CASSLSVATGSMVYTF. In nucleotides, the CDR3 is TGTGCCAGCAGTTTATCAGTGGCGACAGGAAGTATGGTCTACACCTTC.